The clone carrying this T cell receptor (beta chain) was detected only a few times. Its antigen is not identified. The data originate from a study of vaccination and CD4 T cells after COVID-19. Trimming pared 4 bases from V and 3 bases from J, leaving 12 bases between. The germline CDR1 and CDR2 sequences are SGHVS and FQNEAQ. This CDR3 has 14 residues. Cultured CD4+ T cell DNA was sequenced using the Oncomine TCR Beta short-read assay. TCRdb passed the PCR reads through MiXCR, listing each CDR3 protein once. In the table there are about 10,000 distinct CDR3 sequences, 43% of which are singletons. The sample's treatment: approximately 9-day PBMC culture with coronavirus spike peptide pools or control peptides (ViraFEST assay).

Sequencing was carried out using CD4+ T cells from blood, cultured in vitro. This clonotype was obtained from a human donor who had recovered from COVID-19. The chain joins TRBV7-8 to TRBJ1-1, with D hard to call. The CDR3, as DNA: TGTGCCAGCAGCTCCCTCACTTTTTACACTGAAGCTTTCTTT. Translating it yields CASSSLTFYTEAFF.